The present entry profiles one T cell receptor beta chain with its context. Its antigen remains unknown. The PCR used 60 Vbeta and 13 Jbeta primers. The assay was immunoSEQ multiplex PCR, and TCRdb's table has in-frame clones only and misses some. The sample includes around 70,000 clones, around two thirds of them seen just once. Germline V gene sequence: CDR1 MNHNY, CDR2 SVGAGI (reference sequence). There are 16 residues in the CDR3. J gave up 3 bases and V 4 bases, and 10 bases lay outside the gene matches. The sample belongs to a study of cytomegalovirus exposure and HLA in healthy donors. In the study overall: Genotyping of roughly 400 donors showed that about 83% belonged to the Caucasian-associated ancestry cluster.

Study outcomes and limitations: Most TCR sequences were seen very rarely across donors, but some public TCRs occurred in many.

The V call is TRBV6-6, the J call TRBJ1-2; 8 nucleotides agree with TRBD1. The TCR originated in a human donor in good health. Sequenced: PBMCs. CDR3 in DNA: TGTGCCAGCAGTTGGGCGACAGGGGAAGCGGACTATGGCTACACCTTC. This codes for CASSWATGEADYGYTF.